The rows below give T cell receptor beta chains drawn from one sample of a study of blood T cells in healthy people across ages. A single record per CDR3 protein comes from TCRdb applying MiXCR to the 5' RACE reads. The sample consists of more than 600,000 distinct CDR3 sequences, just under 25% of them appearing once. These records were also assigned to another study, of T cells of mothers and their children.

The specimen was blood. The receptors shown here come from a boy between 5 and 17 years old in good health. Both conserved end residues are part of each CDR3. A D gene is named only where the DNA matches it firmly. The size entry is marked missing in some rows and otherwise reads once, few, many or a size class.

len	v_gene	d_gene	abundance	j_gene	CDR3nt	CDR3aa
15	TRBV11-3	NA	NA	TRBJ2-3	TGTGCCAGCAGCTTAGGGCCCCTGAGTACAGATACGCAGTATTTT	CASSLGPLSTDTQYF
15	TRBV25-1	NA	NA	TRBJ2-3	TGTGCCAGCAGCCAACTTTGGGACTCTACAGATACGCAGTATTTT	CASSQLWDSTDTQYF
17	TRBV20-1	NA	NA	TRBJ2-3	TGCAGTGCTGGAGATTTGGTGCGGGCGACTAGCACAGATACGCAGTATTTT	CSAGDLVRATSTDTQYF
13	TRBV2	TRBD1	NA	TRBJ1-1	TGTGCCAGCAGTGGACAGGGGGCGACTGAAGCTTTCTTT	CASSGQGATEAFF
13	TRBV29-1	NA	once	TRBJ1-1	TGCAGCGTTGAGATAGCTTTGGAAACTGAAGCTTTCTTT	CSVEIALETEAFF
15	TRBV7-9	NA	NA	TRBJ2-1	TGTGCCAGCAGCTTAGCGCCGGTGGGACTTAATGAGCAGTTCTTC	CASSLAPVGLNEQFF
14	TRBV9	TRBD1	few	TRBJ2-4	TGTGCCAGCAGTGGACAGGGCCCCAAAAACATTCAGTACTTC	CASSGQGPKNIQYF
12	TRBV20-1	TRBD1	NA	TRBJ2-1	TGCAGTGCTAATCCCCGGGACAGGGGGCAGTTCTTC	CSANPRDRGQFF
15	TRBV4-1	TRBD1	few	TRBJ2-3	TGCGCCAGCAGCGACAGGGACAGTATCACAGATACGCAGTATTTT	CASSDRDSITDTQYF
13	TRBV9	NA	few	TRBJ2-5	TGTGCCAGCAGCGTAGTGCCGGCGGAGACCCAGTACTTC	CASSVVPAETQYF
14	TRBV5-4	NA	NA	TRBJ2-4	TGTGCCAACAGCTTGGGGGGTACCAAAAACATTCAGTACTTC	CANSLGGTKNIQYF
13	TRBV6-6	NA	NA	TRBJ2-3	TGTGCCAACAGTTACTCGATGACAGATACGCAGTATTTT	CANSYSMTDTQYF
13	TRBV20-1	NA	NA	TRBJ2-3	TGCAGTGCTAGAGCGACGACCACAGATACGCAGTATTTT	CSARATTTDTQYF
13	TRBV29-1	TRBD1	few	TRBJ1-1	TGCAGCGCCGAGGGGGACAGGGGCCCTGAAGCTTTCTTT	CSAEGDRGPEAFF
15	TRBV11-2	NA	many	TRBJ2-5	TGTGCCAGCAGCTTAGCAGTAAACCTTGCGGGGACCCAGTACTTC	CASSLAVNLAGTQYF
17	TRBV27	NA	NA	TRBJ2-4	TGTGCCAGCAGTTTAACGATCGGGGGCATTGCCAAAAACATTCAGTACTTC	CASSLTIGGIAKNIQYF
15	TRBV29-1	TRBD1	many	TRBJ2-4	TGCAGCGTTGAAGGACAGGGGGGAGCCAAAAACATTCAGTACTTC	CSVEGQGGAKNIQYF
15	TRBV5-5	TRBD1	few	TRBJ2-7	TGTGCCAGCAGCTTTGAGGGGGCAAAATCCTACGAGCAGTACTTC	CASSFEGAKSYEQYF
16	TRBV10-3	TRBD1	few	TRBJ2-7	TGTGCCATCAGCTTTTCTACAGGGGCCGAATCCTACGAGCAGTACTTC	CAISFSTGAESYEQYF
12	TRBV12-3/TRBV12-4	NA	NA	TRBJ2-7	TGTGCCAGCATGGGGGGCTCGGGAGAGCAGTACTTC	CASMGGSGEQYF
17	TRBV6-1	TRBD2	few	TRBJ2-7	TGTGCCAGCAGACCAACCGGGACTAGCGGGCGGAACTACGAGCAGTACTTC	CASRPTGTSGRNYEQYF
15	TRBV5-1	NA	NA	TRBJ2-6	TGCGCCAGCAGCTTGGCGTACTCTGGGGCCAACGTCCTGACTTTC	CASSLAYSGANVLTF
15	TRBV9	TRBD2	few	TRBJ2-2	TGTGCCAGCAGCACCGGGACTAGCGGCGTCGGGGAGCTGTTTTTT	CASSTGTSGVGELFF
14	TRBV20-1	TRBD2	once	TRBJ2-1	TGCAGTGCTGATAGCGGGGGCTCCTACAATGAGCAGTTCTTC	CSADSGGSYNEQFF
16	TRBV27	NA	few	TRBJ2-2	TGTGCCAGCAGTTTAGTTCCGCCATACCACACCGGGGAGCTGTTTTTT	CASSLVPPYHTGELFF
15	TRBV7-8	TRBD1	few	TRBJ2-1	TGTGCCAGCAGCTGGGACAGGGACCTCTACAATGAGCAGTTCTTC	CASSWDRDLYNEQFF
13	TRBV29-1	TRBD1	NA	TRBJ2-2	TGCAGCGCGGACAGGGAGAACACCGGGGAGCTGTTTTTT	CSADRENTGELFF
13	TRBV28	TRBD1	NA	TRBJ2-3	TGTGCCAGCAGTTTAATCAGGACAGGGACGCAGTATTTT	CASSLIRTGTQYF
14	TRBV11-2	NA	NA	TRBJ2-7	TGTGCCAGCAGCCCTACACAGATGAACTACGAGCAGTACTTC	CASSPTQMNYEQYF
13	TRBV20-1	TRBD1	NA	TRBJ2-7	TGCAGTGCTAGGGGACAGGGGCTTTACGAGCAGTACTTC	CSARGQGLYEQYF
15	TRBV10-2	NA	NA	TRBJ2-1	TGCGCCAGCAGATCGGGATGGCCCCCGGGCAATGAGCAGTTCTTC	CASRSGWPPGNEQFF
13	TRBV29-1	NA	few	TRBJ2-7	TGCAGCGTTGAACTAGAAGGAAACTACGAGCAGTACTTC	CSVELEGNYEQYF